These 26 T cell receptor beta chains were all obtained from the same sample, sequenced in a study of PD-L1 blockade in urothelial cancer. TCRdb's table, derived via immunoSEQ multiplex PCR, lists solely in-frame clones and lacks some. Among 45,000 or so clones listed, more than 75% were seen once. Here the sequenced sample was PBMCs, taken around atezolizumab (anti-PD-L1) treatment. The receptors derive from a man aged 70 or older with urothelial cancer.

The genes are TRBV23-1 and TRBJ1-5, with D perhaps TRBD1 (6 bases). TRBV23-1 is noted as an ORF with a role that remains uncertain. The CDR3 covers 14 residues. V was cut by 7 bases and J by 2 bases, with 12 bases left in between. The CDR3 sequence is CASNRDTRNQPQHF. The CDR3 DNA follows: TGCGCCAGCAATCGGGACACCCGCAATCAGCCCCAGCATTTT.

This clone came up a few times. V gene TRBV2 combines with J gene TRBJ2-7, with a possible D match to TRBD2 (6 bases). CDR1 is SNHLY and CDR2 is FYNNEI in the germline V gene. The CDR3 runs to 12 residues. Deletions cut 7 bases from V and 7 bases from J, with 14 bases between. CDR3: CASMGGWNEQYF. The DNA of the CDR3 is TGTGCCAGCATGGGGGGTTGGAATGAGCAGTACTTC.

The chain joins TRBV18 to TRBJ2-7; 11 bases are a match to TRBD1. CDR3 length: 13 amino acids. The V gene end was trimmed by 4 bases and the J gene end by 6 bases; junction bases not matched to a gene: 2. From germline, CDR1 is KGHSH and CDR2 LQKENI. This CDR3 is CASSRTGGAEQYF. The CDR3 nucleotides are TGTGCCAGCTCACGGACAGGGGGCGCCGAGCAGTACTTC.

This clone was counted once. The chain links TRBV5-4 to TRBJ1-2; TRBD1 might be the D (6 bases). From germline, CDR1 is SGHNT and CDR2 YYREEE (reference sequence). The ends were cut back, 0 bases at V and 8 bases at J, with 11 bases in the middle. The CDR3 runs 13 residues. CDR3 nucleotides: TGTGCCAGCAGCTTGGACAGGGTAGGGGGCTACACCTTC. Its translation is CASSLDRVGGYTF.

The J gene is TRBJ1-5, the V gene TRBV18, with 11 bases matching TRBD1. The germline V gene has CDR1 KGHSH and CDR2 LQKENI. V was clipped by 2 bases and J by 6 bases; unmatched bases: 6. The CDR3 runs 16 residues. The CDR3 bases are TGTGCCAGCTCACCATGGGGACAGGGGGAGGGTCAGCCCCAGCATTTT. It is translated as CASSPWGQGEGQPQHF.

The chain has TRBV4-3 and TRBJ1-2; 7 nucleotides align to TRBD1. After removal of 1 base from V and 4 bases from J, the junction contained 3 bases not matched to a gene. The CDR3 has 14 residues. Germline assignment: CDR1 LGHNA and CDR2 YSLEER. The CDR3 DNA sequence: TGCGCCAGCAGCCAAGTGGGACAGATCTATGGCTACACCTTC. Translation: CASSQVGQIYGYTF.

This chain connects TRBV19 to TRBJ2-3; 12 bases align to TRBD2. Germline V gene sequence: CDR1 LNHDA, CDR2 SQIVND (reference sequence). The CDR3 covers 16 residues. V gave up 6 bases and J gave up 4 bases; unmatched junction bases: 8. CDR3 loop: CASRASGRARSDTQYF. Here the CDR3 DNA reads TGTGCCAGTAGAGCTAGCGGGAGGGCCCGATCAGATACGCAGTATTTT.

The chain couples TRBV2 to TRBJ2-2; no reliable D call. The CDR3 runs 15 residues. Deletions cut 4 bases from V and 0 bases from J, with 9 bases between. CDR1 SNHLY and CDR2 FYNNEI come from the germline V gene. This CDR3 is CASSATTSNTGELFF. CDR3 bases: TGTGCCAGCAGTGCAACTACCTCGAACACCGGGGAGCTGTTTTTT.

This chain links TRBV27 with TRBJ2-5; D is perhaps TRBD1 (5 bases). The CDR3 contains 14 residues. Trimming pared 3 bases from V and 4 bases from J, leaving 12 bases between. Germline V gene lookup returns CDR1 MNHEY and CDR2 SMNVEV (reference sequence). CDR3 region: CASSFRVSGETQYF. CDR3 sequence (DNA): TGTGCCAGCAGTTTCAGGGTATCGGGAGAGACCCAGTACTTC.

The chain links TRBV2 to TRBJ2-5, with D possibly matching TRBD1 (6 bases). Germline loops: CDR1 SNHLY, CDR2 FYNNEI. The CDR3 covers 13 residues. With 6 bases removed from V and 2 bases from J, the gap between germline ends came to 10 bases. As DNA, the CDR3 is TGTGCCAGCAGCCAGGACAGTCAAGAGACCCAGTACTTC. Translation: CASSQDSQETQYF.

The J gene is TRBJ2-1, the V gene TRBV18, with 7 bases that match TRBD2. Trimming cost V 6 bases and J 5 bases; bases outside gene matches: 4. In germline, CDR1 is KGHSH, CDR2 LQKENI. The CDR3 covers 13 residues. CDR3 amino acids: CASSLGLNNEQFF. DNA for the CDR3: TGTGCCAGCTCGTTGGGACTAAACAATGAGCAGTTCTTC.

In its sample, this clone was seen once. The chain is built from TRBV18 and TRBJ2-7, with TRBD2 identical over 8 bases. CDR1 and CDR2 (germline): KGHSH, LQKENI. This CDR3 region has 14 residues. Trimming cost V 3 bases and J 2 bases; bases outside gene matches: 3. The CDR3 reads CASSPGLATYEQYF. CDR3 DNA: TGTGCCAGCTCACCCGGACTAGCTACCTACGAGCAGTACTTC.

This clone was detected a few times. The chain has TRBV28 and TRBJ1-2; D uncertain. The CDR3 is made up of 12 amino acids. The ends were cut back, 7 bases at V and 7 bases at J, with 13 bases in the middle. Germline-derived CDR1 and CDR2 are MDHEN and SYDVKM. The CDR3 is CASTPGWVGYTF. CDR3 nucleotide sequence: TGTGCCAGCACTCCCGGGTGGGTTGGCTACACCTTC.

The CDR3 DNA follows: TGTGCCAGCAGCACTACAGGGGGCGCAGGATTTTCAGCTTTCTTT. Its translation: CASSTTGGAGFSAFF. The chain employs TRBV7-2 and TRBJ1-1; TRBD1 agrees at 9 bases. Trimming took 5 bases from V and 10 from J; bases not matched to a gene: 14. The CDR3 length is 15 residues. Germline V lookup: CDR1 SGHTA, CDR2 FQGNSA. The full variable domain, its missing parts supplied by reference TRBV7-2 and TRBJ1-1, is GAGVSQSPSNKVTEKGKDVELRCDPISGHTALYWYRQSLGQGLEFLIYFQGNSAPDKSGLPSDRFSAERTGGSVSTLTIQRTQQEDSAVYLCASSTTGGAGFSAFFGQGTRLTVV.

V is TRBV10-3 and J is TRBJ1-1, with 7 bases matching TRBD1. Germline assignment: CDR1 ENHRY and CDR2 SYGVKD. V trimming: 9 bases; J trimming: 2 bases; junction bases outside the gene matches: 6. The CDR3 has 13 amino acids. The CDR3 reads CAIRQGLNTEAFF. The CDR3 nucleotides are TGTGCCATTCGACAGGGCCTTAACACTGAAGCTTTCTTT.

This clone was detected only a few times. The J gene is TRBJ2-3, the V gene TRBV4-3, with 11 bases aligning to TRBD2. The CDR3 is 17 amino acids. Germline CDR1 and CDR2: LGHNA and YSLEER. Germline trimming cut 0 bases from V and 3 bases from J; bases unmatched to any gene: 5. The CDR3 loop is CASSQDSASGGTDTQYF. The CDR3, as DNA: TGCGCCAGCAGCCAAGATAGTGCTAGCGGGGGGACAGATACGCAGTATTTT.

The V call is TRBV5-1, the J call TRBJ2-7, with 8 bases that match TRBD1. Per the germline V gene, CDR1 is SGHRS and CDR2 is YFSETQ. V gave up 4 bases and J gave up 1 base; unmatched junction bases: 4. This CDR3 is 14 amino acids long. The CDR3 coding sequence is TGCGCCAGCAGCGGGACAGGATTTTCCTACGAGCAGTACTTC. Translated: CASSGTGFSYEQYF.

V and J are TRBV14 and TRBJ2-7; 8 bases match TRBD2. CDR3 size: 15 residues. Looked up from germline, CDR1 is SGHDN and CDR2 is FVKESK. Trimming cost V 0 bases and J 4 bases; bases outside gene matches: 5. The CDR3 spells CASSQDATGGYEQYF. DNA for the CDR3: TGTGCCAGCAGCCAAGACGCTACGGGAGGGTACGAGCAGTACTTC.

This clone was seen a few times. The J gene is TRBJ2-2, the V gene TRBV5-6, with 8 bases identical to TRBD2. Germline CDR1 reads SGHDT; CDR2 reads YYEEEE. CDR3 length equals 14 residues. J gave up 5 bases and V 3 bases, and 3 bases lay outside the gene matches. The CDR3 nucleotides read TGTGCCAGCAGCTACGGGGGGGGGACCGGGGAGCTGTTTTTT. Its protein product is CASSYGGGTGELFF.

The table lists this clone with a count of one. The chain links TRBV6-5 to TRBJ1-1; possibly TRBD1 for D (5 bases). V was shortened by 5 bases and J by 3 bases, with 13 bases between the two germline ends. CDR3 size: 14 residues. Germline V gives CDR1 MNHEY, CDR2 SVGAGI. The CDR3 loop reads CASSPTQGYTEAFF. In nucleotides, the CDR3 is TGTGCCAGCAGTCCTACTCAGGGATACACTGAAGCTTTCTTT.

CDR3 sequence: CASSPTQGSAGELFF. The CDR3, as DNA: TGTGCCAGCTCACCAACCCAGGGTTCGGCCGGGGAGCTGTTTTTT. V and J are TRBV18 and TRBJ2-2; D is possibly TRBD1 (5 bases). The CDR3 is 15 residues long. Between the trimmed V and J ends, which lost 2 bases and 6 bases, there was a span of 13 bases. Germline CDR1 reads KGHSH; CDR2 reads LQKENI.

This clone was picked up a small number of times. The V call is TRBV30, the J call TRBJ2-3; TRBD2 might be the D (6 bases). Germline CDR1 is GTSNPN and CDR2 is SVGIG (reference sequence). V lost 4 bases to trimming and J lost 1 base, with 6 bases between them. The CDR3 runs to 12 residues. Here the CDR3 DNA reads TGTGCCTGGACTAGCGGCACAGATACGCAGTATTTT. It translates to CAWTSGTDTQYF.

J is TRBJ2-1 and V is TRBV27, with 10 nucleotides matching TRBD2. The V gene's germline CDR1 is MNHEY and CDR2 SMNVEV (reference sequence). Trimming cost V 6 bases and J 6 bases; bases outside gene matches: 14. This CDR3 contains 17 residues. Written as DNA, the CDR3 is TGTGCCAGCAGACTCTCTCGGGGGGCTAGCGGGGGCAATGAGCAGTTCTTC. Protein sequence: CASRLSRGASGGNEQFF.

Notes on this clone: One end of the junction varies from germline; a read error may be responsible. CDR3 loop: CASSEDRASYNEQFF. The CDR3 bases are TGTGCCAGCAGCGAAGACAGAGCCTCCTACAATGAGCAGTTCTTC. The chain carries TRBV2 and TRBJ2-1, with D perhaps matching TRBD1 (5 bases). The CDR3 has 15 amino acids. Germline-derived CDR1 and CDR2 are SNHLY and FYNNEI. The variable domain in full, with the rest retrieved from reference TRBV2 and TRBJ2-1, is EPEVTQTPSHQVTQMGQEVILRCVPISNHLYFYWYRQILGQKVEFLVSFYNNEISEKSEIFDDQFSVERPDGSNFTLKIRSTKLEDSAMYFCASSEDRASYNEQFFGPGTRLTVL.

CDR3: CASSPKPGEQYF. As DNA, the CDR3 is TGTGCCAGCAGCCCGAAACCCGGCGAGCAGTACTTC. This rearrangement joins TRBV9 to TRBJ2-7; the D is unclear. CDR1 and CDR2 from the germline V gene are SGDLS and YYNGEE. The V and J ends lost 4 bases and 6 bases respectively, with 11 bases between them. The CDR3 length is 12 residues.

This sequence joins TRBV27 and TRBJ2-1, with 8 nucleotides matching TRBD2. Germline values: CDR1 MNHEY, CDR2 SMNVEV (reference sequence). The V segment lost 5 bases and the J segment 4 bases; nucleotides outside the gene matches: 13. The CDR3 runs 17 residues. The CDR3: CASSPRTGGRAYNEQFF. The DNA of the CDR3 is TGTGCCAGCAGTCCCCGGACGGGGGGGAGGGCGTACAATGAGCAGTTCTTC.